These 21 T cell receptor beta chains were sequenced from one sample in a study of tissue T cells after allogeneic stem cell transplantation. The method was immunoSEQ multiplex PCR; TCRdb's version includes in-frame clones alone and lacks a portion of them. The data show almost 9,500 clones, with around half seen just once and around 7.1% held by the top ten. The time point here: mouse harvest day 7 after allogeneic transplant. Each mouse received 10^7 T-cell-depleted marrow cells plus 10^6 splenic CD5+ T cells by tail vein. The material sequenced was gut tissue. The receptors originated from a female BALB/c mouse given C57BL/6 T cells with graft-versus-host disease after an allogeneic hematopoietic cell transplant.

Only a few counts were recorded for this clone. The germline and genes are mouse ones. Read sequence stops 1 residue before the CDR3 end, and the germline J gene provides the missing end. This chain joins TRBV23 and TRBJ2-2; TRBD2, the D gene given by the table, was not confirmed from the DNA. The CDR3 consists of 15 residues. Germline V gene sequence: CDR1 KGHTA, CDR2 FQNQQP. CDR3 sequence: CSSSQVGSNTGQLYF. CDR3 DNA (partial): TGCTCCAGCAGTCAAGTGGGGTCTAACACCGGGCAGCTCTAC.

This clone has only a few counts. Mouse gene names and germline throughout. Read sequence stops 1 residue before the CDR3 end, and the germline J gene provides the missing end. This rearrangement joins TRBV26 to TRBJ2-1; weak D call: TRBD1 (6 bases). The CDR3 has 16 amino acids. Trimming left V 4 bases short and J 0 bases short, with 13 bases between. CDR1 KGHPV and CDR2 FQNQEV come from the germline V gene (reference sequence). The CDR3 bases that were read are TGTGCCAGCAGTCCCAAACCGGGACATAACTATGCTGAGCAGTTC. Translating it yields CASSPKPGHNYAEQF. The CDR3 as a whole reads CASSPKPGHNYAEQFF.

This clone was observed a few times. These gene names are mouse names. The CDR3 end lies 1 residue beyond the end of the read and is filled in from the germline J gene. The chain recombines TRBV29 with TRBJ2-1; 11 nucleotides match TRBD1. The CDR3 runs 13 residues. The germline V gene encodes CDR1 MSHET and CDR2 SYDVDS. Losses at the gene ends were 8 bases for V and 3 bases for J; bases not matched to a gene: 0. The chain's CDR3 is CASGTGGYAEQFF. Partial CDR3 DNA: TGTGCTAGCGGGACAGGGGGCTATGCTGAGCAGTTC.

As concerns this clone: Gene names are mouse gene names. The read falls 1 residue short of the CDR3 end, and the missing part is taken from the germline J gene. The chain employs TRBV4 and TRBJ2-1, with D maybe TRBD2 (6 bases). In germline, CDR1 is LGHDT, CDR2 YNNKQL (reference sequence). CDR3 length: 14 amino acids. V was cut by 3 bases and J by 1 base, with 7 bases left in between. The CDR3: CASSYGGNYAEQFF. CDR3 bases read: TGTGCCAGCAGCTACGGGGGGAACTATGCTGAGCAGTTC.

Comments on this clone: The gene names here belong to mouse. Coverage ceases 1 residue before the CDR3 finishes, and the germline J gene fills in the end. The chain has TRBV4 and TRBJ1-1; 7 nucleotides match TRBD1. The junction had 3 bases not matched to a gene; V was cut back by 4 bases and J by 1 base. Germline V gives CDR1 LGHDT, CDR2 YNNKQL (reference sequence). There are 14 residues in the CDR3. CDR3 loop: CASSSRDRNTEVFF. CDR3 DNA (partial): TGTGCCAGCAGCTCCCGGGACAGAAACACAGAAGTCTTC.

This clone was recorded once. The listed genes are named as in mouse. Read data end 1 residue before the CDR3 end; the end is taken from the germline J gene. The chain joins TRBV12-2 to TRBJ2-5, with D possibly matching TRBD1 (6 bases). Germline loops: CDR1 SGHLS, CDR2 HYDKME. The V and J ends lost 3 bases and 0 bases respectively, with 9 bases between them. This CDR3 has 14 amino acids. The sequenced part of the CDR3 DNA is TGTGCCAGCTCTGGGACACCTAACCAAGACACCCAGTAC. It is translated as CASSGTPNQDTQY. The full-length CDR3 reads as CASSGTPNQDTQYF.

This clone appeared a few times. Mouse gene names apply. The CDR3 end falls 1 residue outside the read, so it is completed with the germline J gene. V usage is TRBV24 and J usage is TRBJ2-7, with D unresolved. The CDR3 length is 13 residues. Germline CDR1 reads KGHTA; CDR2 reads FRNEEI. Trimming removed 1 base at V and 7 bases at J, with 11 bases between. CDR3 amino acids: CASSLSGIGEQYF. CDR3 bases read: TGTGCCAGCAGTCTGTCCGGGATAGGGGAACAGTAC.

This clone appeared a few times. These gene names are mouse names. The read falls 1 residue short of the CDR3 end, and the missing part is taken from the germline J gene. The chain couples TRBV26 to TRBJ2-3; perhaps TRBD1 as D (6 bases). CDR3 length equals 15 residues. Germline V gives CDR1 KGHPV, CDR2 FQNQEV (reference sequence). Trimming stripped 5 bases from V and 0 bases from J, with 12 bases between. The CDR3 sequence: CASSGGTTSAETLYF. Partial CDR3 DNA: TGTGCCAGCAGTGGCGGGACAACTAGTGCAGAAACGCTGTAT. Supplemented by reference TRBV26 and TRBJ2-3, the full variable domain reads NSKVIQTPRYLVKGQGQKAKMRCIPEKGHPVVFWYQQNKNNEFKFLINFQNQEVLQQIDMTEKRFSAECPSNSPCSLEIQSSEAGDSALYLCASSGGTTSAETLYFGSGTRLTVL.

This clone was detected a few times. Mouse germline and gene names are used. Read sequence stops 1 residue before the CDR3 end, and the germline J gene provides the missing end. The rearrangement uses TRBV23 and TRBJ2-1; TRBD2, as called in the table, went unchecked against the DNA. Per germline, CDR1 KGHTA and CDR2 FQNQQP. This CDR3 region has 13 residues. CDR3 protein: CSSSGDWGAEQFF. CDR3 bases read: TGCTCCAGCAGTGGGGACTGGGGTGCTGAGCAGTTC.

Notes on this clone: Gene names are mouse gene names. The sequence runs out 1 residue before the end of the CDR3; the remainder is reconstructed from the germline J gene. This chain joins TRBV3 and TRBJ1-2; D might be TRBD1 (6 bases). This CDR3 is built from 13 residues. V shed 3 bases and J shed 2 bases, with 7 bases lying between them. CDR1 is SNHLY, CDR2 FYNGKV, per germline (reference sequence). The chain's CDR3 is CASSFQGNSDYTF. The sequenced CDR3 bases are TGTGCCAGCAGCTTCCAGGGGAACTCCGACTACACC. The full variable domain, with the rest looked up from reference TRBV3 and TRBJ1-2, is GPKVLQIPSHQIIDMGQMVTLNCDPVSNHLYFYWYKQILGQQMEFLVNFYNGKVMEKSKLFKDQFSVERPDGSYFTLKIQPTALEDSAVYFCASSFQGNSDYTFGSGTRLLVI.

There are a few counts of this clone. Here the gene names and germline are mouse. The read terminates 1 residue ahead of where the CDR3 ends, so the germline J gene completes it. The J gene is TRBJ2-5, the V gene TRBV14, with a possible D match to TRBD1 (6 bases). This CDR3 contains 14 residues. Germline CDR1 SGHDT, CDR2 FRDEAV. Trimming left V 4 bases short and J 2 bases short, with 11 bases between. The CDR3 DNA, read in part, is TGTGCCAGCAGTCGCAGGGGTGGCCAAGACACCCAGTAC. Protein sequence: CASSRRGGQDTQY. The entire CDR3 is CASSRRGGQDTQYF. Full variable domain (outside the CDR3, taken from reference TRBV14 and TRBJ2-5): EAGVTQSPRYAVLQEGQAVSFWCDPISGHDTLYWYQQPRDQGPQLLVYFRDEAVIDNSQLPSDRFSAVRPKGTNSTLKIQSAKQGDTATYLCASSRRGGQDTQYFGPGTRLLVL.

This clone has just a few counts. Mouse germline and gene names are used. CDR3 DNA (partial): TGTGCCAGCTCTCTCGAAGGGACAGGGGGCGAAAGATTATTT. Protein product: CASSLEGTGGERLF. The full CDR3 protein reads CASSLEGTGGERLFF. The rearrangement joins TRBV12-1 to TRBJ1-4; 11 nucleotides align to TRBD1. The CDR3 end falls 1 residue outside the read, so it is completed with the germline J gene. The CDR3 has 15 residues. With 0 bases clipped from V and 7 bases from J, the junction kept 3 bases outside the gene matches. Germline assignment: CDR1 SGHSN and CDR2 HYEKVE. Using reference TRBV12-1 and TRBJ1-4 for the parts outside the CDR3, the full variable domain is DSGVVQSPRHIIKEKGGRSVLTCIPISGHSNVVWYQQTLGKELKFLIQHYEKVERDKGFLPSRFSVQQFDDYHSEMNMSALELEDSAMYFCASSLEGTGGERLFFGHGTKLSVL.

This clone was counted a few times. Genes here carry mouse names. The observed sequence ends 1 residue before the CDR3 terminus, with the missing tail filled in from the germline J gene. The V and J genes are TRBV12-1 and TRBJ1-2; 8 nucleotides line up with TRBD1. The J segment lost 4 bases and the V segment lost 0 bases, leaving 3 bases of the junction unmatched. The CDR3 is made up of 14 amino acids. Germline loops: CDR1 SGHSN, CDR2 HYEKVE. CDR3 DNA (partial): TGTGCCAGCTCTCTCGCAGGGGGCGGCTCCGACTACACC. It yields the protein CASSLAGGGSDYT. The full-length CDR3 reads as CASSLAGGGSDYTF.

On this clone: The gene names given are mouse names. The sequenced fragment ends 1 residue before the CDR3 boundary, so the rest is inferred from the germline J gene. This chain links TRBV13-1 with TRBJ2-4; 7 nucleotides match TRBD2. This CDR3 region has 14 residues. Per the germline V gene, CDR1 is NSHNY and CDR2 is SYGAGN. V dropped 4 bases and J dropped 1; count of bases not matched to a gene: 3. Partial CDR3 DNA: TGTGCCAGCAGTCCCCTGGGGGGTCAAAACACCTTGTAC. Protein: CASSPLGGQNTLY. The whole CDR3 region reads CASSPLGGQNTLYF.

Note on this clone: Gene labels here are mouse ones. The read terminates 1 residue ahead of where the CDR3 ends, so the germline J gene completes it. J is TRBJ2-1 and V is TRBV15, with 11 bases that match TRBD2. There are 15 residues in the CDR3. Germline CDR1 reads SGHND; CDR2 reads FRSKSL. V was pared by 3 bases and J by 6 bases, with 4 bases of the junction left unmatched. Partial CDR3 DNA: TGTGCCAGCAGTTTTTTGACTGGGGGGGGTGCTGAGCAGTTC. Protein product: CASSFLTGGGAEQF. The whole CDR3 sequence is CASSFLTGGGAEQFF.

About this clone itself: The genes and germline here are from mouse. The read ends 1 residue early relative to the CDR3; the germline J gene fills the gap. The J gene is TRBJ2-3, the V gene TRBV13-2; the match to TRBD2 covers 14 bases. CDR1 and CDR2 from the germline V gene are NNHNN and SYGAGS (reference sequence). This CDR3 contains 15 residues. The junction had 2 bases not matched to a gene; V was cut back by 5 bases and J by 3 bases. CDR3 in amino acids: CASGRDWGGAETLYF. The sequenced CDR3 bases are TGTGCCAGCGGGAGGGACTGGGGGGGCGCAGAAACGCTGTAT.

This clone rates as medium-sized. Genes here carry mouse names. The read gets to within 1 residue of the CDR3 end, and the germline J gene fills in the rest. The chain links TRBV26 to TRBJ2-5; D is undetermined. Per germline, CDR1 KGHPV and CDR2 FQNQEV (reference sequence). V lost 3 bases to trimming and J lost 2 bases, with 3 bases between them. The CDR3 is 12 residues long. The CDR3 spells CASSLVQDTQYF. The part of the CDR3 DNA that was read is TGTGCCAGCAGTCTAGTCCAAGACACCCAGTAC. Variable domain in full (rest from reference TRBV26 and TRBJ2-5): NSKVIQTPRYLVKGQGQKAKMRCIPEKGHPVVFWYQQNKNNEFKFLINFQNQEVLQQIDMTEKRFSAECPSNSPCSLEIQSSEAGDSALYLCASSLVQDTQYFGPGTRLLVL.

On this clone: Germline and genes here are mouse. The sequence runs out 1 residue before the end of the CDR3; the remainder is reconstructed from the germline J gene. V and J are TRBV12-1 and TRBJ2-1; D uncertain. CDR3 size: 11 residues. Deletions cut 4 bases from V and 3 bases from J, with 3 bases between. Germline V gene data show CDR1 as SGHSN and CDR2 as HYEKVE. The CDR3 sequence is CASSSYAEQFF. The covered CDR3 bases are TGTGCCAGCTCCTCCTATGCTGAGCAGTTC. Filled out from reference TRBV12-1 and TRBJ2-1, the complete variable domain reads DSGVVQSPRHIIKEKGGRSVLTCIPISGHSNVVWYQQTLGKELKFLIQHYEKVERDKGFLPSRFSVQQFDDYHSEMNMSALELEDSAMYFCASSSYAEQFFGPGTRLTVL.

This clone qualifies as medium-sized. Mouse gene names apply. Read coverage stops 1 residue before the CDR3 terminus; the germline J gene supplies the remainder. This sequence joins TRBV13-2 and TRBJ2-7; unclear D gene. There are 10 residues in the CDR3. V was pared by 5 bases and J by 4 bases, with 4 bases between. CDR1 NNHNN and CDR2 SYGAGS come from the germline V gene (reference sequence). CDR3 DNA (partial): TGTGCCAGCGGCAGATATGAACAGTAC. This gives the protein CASGRYEQY. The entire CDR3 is CASGRYEQYF.

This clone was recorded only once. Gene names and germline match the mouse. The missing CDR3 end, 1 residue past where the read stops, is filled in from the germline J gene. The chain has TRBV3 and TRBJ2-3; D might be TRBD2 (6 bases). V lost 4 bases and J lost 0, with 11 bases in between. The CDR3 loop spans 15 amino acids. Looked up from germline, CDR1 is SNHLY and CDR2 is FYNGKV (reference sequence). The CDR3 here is CASSSRLASAETLYF. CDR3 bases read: TGTGCCAGCAGCTCCCGACTGGCTAGTGCAGAAACGCTGTAT.

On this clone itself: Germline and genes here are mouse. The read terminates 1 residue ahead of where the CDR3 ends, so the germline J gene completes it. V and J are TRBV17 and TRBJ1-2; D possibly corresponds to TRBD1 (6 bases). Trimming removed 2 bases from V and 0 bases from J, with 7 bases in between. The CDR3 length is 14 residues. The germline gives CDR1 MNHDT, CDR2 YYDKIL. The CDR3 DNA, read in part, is TGTGCTAGCAGTAGAAGGGGGGCAAACTCCGACTACACC. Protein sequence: CASSRRGANSDYT. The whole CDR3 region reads CASSRRGANSDYTF.